This section outlines one T cell receptor beta chain sequence together with its context. V lost 3 bases and J 6 bases, leaving 17 bases between the germline ends. CDR1 is LGHDT, CDR2 YNNKEL, per germline (reference sequence). The CDR3 is 15 residues long. Original processing methods: By means of reference gene primer amplification, nucleated cell counts were estimated. Using immunoSEQ multiplex PCR, the repertoire was profiled, and TCRdb retains in-frame clones only, with some absent. That table is the source of V, J and clone size, and D and trimming were worked out from the DNA. Of about 180,000 clones listed, over 80% are singletons. This record belongs to a study of blood T cell repertoires in COVID-19.

The TCR was taken from an older woman with acute or convalescent COVID-19. Sequencing input: peripheral blood. The gene calls are TRBV3-1 (or the pseudogene TRBV3-2) and TRBJ1-2; tentative D call: TRBD1 (6 bases). CDR3 loop: CASSQLQGLKDGYTF. Here the CDR3 DNA reads TGTGCCAGCAGCCAGTTACAGGGCCTTAAGGATGGCTACACCTTC.